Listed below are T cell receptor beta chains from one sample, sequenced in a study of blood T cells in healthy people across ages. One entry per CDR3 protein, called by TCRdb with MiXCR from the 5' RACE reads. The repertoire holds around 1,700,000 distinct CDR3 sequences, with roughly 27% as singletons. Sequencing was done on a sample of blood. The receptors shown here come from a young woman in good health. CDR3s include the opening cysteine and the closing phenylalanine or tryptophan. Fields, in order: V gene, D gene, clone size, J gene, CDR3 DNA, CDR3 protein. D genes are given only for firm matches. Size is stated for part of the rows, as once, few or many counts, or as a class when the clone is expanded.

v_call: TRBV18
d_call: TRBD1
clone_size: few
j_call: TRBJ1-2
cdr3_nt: TGTGCCAGCTCACCTGGACAGGTCCGACTCGGCGGCTACACCTTC
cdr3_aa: CASSPGQVRLGGYTF

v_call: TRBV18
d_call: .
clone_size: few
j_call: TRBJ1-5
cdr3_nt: TGTGCCAGCTCACCAAGTGGTACAGGGAATCAGCCCCAGCATTTT
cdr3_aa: CASSPSGTGNQPQHF

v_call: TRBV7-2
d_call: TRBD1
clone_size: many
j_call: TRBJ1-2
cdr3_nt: TGTGCCAGCAGCTCCACCGGGACAGGAGGGGGCTACACCTTC
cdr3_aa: CASSSTGTGGGYTF

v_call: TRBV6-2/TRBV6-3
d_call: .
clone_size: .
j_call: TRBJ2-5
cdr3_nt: TGTGCCAGCAGAGGGACCCTGGGGCAAGAGACCCAGTACTTC
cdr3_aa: CASRGTLGQETQYF

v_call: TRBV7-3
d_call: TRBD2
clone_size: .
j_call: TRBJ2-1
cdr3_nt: TGTGCCAGCAGCCCCCGACTAGCGGGGGCCTTCAATGAGCAGTTCTTC
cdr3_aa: CASSPRLAGAFNEQFF

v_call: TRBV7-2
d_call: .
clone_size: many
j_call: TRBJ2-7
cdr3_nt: TGTGCCAGCAGCTTAGGGGCGAACGAGCAGTACTTC
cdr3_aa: CASSLGANEQYF

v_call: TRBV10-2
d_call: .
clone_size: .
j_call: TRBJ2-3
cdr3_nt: TGCGCCAGCGCTGAAGCCGCACGGTTGGATATGCAGTATTTT
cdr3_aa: CASAEAARLDMQYF

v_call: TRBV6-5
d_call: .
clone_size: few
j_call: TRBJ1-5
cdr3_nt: TGTGCCAGCAGAAGACAGGAGGGGGAGCCCCAGCATTTT
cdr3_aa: CASRRQEGEPQHF

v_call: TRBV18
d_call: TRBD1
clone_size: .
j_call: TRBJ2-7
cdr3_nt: TGTGCCAGCTCACCAGGAGGGACAGGGGCTGGTGAGCAGTACTTC
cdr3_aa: CASSPGGTGAGEQYF

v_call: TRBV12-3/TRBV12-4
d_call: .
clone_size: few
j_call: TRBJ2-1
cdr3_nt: TGTGTCAGCAGTCGGACTCTATTCGGGGACAATGAGCAGTTCTTC
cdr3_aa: CVSSRTLFGDNEQFF

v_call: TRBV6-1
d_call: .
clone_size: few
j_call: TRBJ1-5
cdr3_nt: TGTGCCAGCAAATGGAACAGGAACAATCAGCCCCGGCATTTT
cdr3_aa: CASKWNRNNQPRHF

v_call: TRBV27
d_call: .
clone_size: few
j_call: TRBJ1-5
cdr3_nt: TGTGCCAGGGGGAGTCAGCCCCAGCATTTT
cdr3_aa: CARGSQPQHF